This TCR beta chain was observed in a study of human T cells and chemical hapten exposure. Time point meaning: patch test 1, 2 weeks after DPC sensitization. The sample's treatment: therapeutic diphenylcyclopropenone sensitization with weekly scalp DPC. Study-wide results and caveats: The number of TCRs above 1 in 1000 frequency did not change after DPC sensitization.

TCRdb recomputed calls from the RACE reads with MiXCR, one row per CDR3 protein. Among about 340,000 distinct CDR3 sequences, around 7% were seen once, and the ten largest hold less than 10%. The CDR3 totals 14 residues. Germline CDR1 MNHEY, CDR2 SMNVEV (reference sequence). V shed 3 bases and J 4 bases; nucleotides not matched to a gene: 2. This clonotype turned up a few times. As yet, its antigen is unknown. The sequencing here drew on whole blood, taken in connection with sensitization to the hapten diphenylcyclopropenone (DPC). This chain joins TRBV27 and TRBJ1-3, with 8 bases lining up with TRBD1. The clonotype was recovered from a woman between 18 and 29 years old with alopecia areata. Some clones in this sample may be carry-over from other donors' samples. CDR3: CASSFRGRGNTIYF. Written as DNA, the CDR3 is TGTGCCAGCAGTTTCAGGGGGCGCGGAAACACCATATATTTT.